This TCR beta chain was identified during a study of neurological immune-mediated disorders. This clonotype occurred a few times. TCRdb analysed the 5' RACE reads with MiXCR anew, one entry per CDR3 protein. Of about 88,000 distinct CDR3 sequences in the sample, roughly 3.5% were seen once. The CDR3 spans 11 residues. CDR1 is SQVTM and CDR2 is ANQGSEA in the germline V gene. V lost 6 bases, J lost 7 bases, and 12 bases lay in between. Sequencing used PBMCs. The chain links TRBV29-1 to TRBJ2-5; maybe TRBD2 (6 bases). This TCR was recovered from a woman between 18 and 29 years old with multiple sclerosis. The CDR3 region has the DNA TGCAGCGTCGCGGGGCCGGGGACCCAGTACTTC. Protein product: CSVAGPGTQYF.